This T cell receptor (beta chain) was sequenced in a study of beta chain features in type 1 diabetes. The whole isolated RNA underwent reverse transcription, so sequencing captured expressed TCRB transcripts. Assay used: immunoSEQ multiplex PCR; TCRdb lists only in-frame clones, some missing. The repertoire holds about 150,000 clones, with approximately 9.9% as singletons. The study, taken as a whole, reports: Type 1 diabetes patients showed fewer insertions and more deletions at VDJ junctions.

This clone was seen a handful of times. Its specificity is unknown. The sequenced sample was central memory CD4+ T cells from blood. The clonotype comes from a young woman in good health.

CDR3 in DNA: TGTGCCAGCAGCTTAGCCCTGGACAGGATTGGAGAGACCCAGTACTTC. Translation: CASSLALDRIGETQYF. This sequence joins TRBV11-2 and TRBJ2-5, with 7 bases lining up with TRBD1. Germline CDR1 and CDR2: SGHAT and FQNNGV. This CDR3 region has 16 residues. Trimming at V came to 1 base and at J to 4 bases, leaving 9 bases not matched to a gene.